Presented here are 29 T cell receptor beta chains from one specimen sequenced in a study of lymphopenia after photon versus proton radiotherapy. The assay was immunoSEQ multiplex PCR, and TCRdb's table has in-frame clones only and misses some. The repertoire holds 65,000 to 90,000 clones, with 92% as singletons. The starting material was peripheral blood, obtained from a patient treated with photon-based radiotherapy. Receptors originate from a woman aged 40 to 55 with cholangiocarcinoma.

The rearrangement uses TRBV18 and TRBJ1-1; maybe TRBD1 (6 bases). CDR1 is KGHSH, CDR2 LQKENI, per germline. Trimming pared 0 bases from V and 5 bases from J, leaving 13 bases between. The CDR3 covers 15 residues. Written as DNA, the CDR3 is TGTGCCAGCTCACCACCGTGGACAGAGTCGACTGAAGCTTTCTTT. As protein: CASSPPWTESTEAFF.

This chain connects TRBV28 to TRBJ2-2, with D uncertain. Germline V gives CDR1 MDHEN, CDR2 SYDVKM. V shed 1 base and J shed 6 bases, with 6 bases lying between them. The CDR3 has 13 residues. CDR3 region: CASSLYGAGELFF. The CDR3 DNA is TGTGCCAGCAGTTTATATGGGGCCGGGGAGCTGTTTTTT.

DNA for the CDR3: TGTGCCAGCAGTGAAGGCGTAGGACGGCCGCAGTATTTT. Translated, it gives CASSEGVGRPQYF. The rearrangement uses TRBV2 and TRBJ2-3; D not resolved. With 1 base removed from V and 10 bases from J, the gap between germline ends came to 12 bases. The CDR3 covers 13 residues. Germline values: CDR1 SNHLY, CDR2 FYNNEI.

This chain joins TRBV6-5 and TRBJ1-1; 7 nucleotides line up with TRBD1. Germline V lookup: CDR1 MNHEY, CDR2 SVGAGI. The CDR3 extends over 14 amino acids. The V segment lost 5 bases and the J segment 4 bases; nucleotides outside the gene matches: 7. The CDR3 loop is CASSTTGYGTEAFF. In nucleotides, the CDR3 is TGTGCCAGCAGTACGACAGGGTACGGCACTGAAGCTTTCTTT.

The chain recombines TRBV27 with TRBJ1-1, with D uncertain. The CDR3 runs to 17 residues. CDR1 and CDR2 (germline): MNHEY, SMNVEV (reference sequence). The V and J ends lost 6 bases and 5 bases respectively, with 25 bases between them. CDR3 in amino acids: CASSPDLRGMGETEAFF. CDR3 nucleotide sequence: TGTGCCAGCAGCCCCGACCTCCGAGGGATGGGAGAGACTGAAGCTTTCTTT.

The chain is built from TRBV19 and TRBJ2-7, with 7 bases aligning to TRBD2. The CDR3 spans 16 residues. Germline CDR1 and CDR2: LNHDA and SQIVND (reference sequence). Trimming cost V 5 bases and J 0 bases; bases outside gene matches: 10. For the CDR3, the DNA is TGTGCCAGTAGTCGAAGCGGGACCATGACCTCCTACGAGCAGTACTTC. Translation gives CASSRSGTMTSYEQYF. The whole variable domain, remainder taken from reference TRBV19 and TRBJ2-7, is DGGITQSPKYLFRKEGQNVTLSCEQNLNHDAMYWYRQDPGQGLRLIYYSQIVNDFQKGDIAEGYSVSREKKESFPLTVTSAQKNPTAFYLCASSRSGTMTSYEQYFGPGTRLTVT.

V usage is TRBV6-5 and J usage is TRBJ2-2, with 7 bases that match TRBD1. CDR1 MNHEY and CDR2 SVGAGI come from the germline V gene. V shed 5 bases, J shed 3 bases, and the junction held 6 bases outside the gene matches. CDR3 size: 15 residues. The CDR3 region is CASSRQGADTGELFF. CDR3 sequence (DNA): TGTGCCAGCAGTCGACAGGGAGCTGACACCGGGGAGCTGTTTTTT.

The chain uses TRBV6-6 and TRBJ1-1; D gene uncertain. The CDR3 extends over 14 amino acids. Germline values: CDR1 MNHNY, CDR2 SVGAGI (reference sequence). Between the trimmed V and J ends, which lost 6 bases and 0 bases, there was a span of 11 bases. Here the CDR3 DNA reads TGTGCCAGCAGCCCCCCGAAGGTGAACACTGAAGCTTTCTTT. Translation: CASSPPKVNTEAFF.

The genes are TRBV5-1 and TRBJ2-7; a possible D gene is TRBD1 (6 bases). The V and J ends lost 0 bases and 3 bases respectively, with 13 bases between them. The V gene's germline CDR1 is SGHRS and CDR2 YFSETQ. The CDR3 extends over 15 amino acids. The CDR3 is CASSLGQGNHYEQYF. CDR3 in DNA: TGCGCCAGCAGCTTGGGTCAGGGGAACCACTACGAGCAGTACTTC.

The J gene is TRBJ1-3, the V gene TRBV6-1; no clear D gene. The CDR3 runs to 16 residues. Between the trimmed V and J ends, which lost 1 base and 2 bases, there was a span of 12 bases. Germline V gives CDR1 MNHNS, CDR2 SASEGT. CDR3 residues: CASSEGRAVTGNTIYF. DNA for the CDR3: TGTGCCAGCAGTGAAGGAAGGGCAGTAACTGGAAACACCATATATTTT.

The CDR3 loop reads CASSLGSGNTYEQYF. CDR3 nucleotides: TGTGCCAGCAGCTTAGGTAGCGGGAATACGTACGAGCAGTACTTC. The chain uses TRBV7-2 and TRBJ2-7; 8 nucleotides match TRBD2. The CDR3 runs to 15 residues. V shed 1 base and J 4 bases; nucleotides not matched to a gene: 6. Germline V gene sequence: CDR1 SGHTA, CDR2 FQGNSA.

The V gene is TRBV28, the J gene TRBJ2-2, with D perhaps assigned TRBD1 or TRBD2 (7 bases each). The CDR3 length is 16 residues. The germline gives CDR1 MDHEN, CDR2 SYDVKM. Trimming took 5 bases from V and 6 from J, leaving 19 bases between them. The CDR3 nucleotides read TGTGCCAGCAGTCCCCAGGGGGAGGGCCGCGCCGGGGAGCTGTTTTTT. This codes for CASSPQGEGRAGELFF. The whole variable domain, filled in from reference TRBV28 and TRBJ2-2, reads DVKVTQSSRYLVKRTGEKVFLECVQDMDHENMFWYRQDPGLGLRLIYFSYDVKMKEKGDIPEGYSVSREKKERFSLILESASTNQTSMYLCASSPQGEGRAGELFFGEGSRLTVL.

The chain couples TRBV6-5 to TRBJ1-2; unclear D gene. The CDR3 runs 14 residues. The germline CDR1 and CDR2 sequences are MNHEY and SVGAGI. Between the trimmed V and J ends, which lost 6 bases and 6 bases, there was a span of 17 bases. The CDR3 loop is CASSPLASTDGYTF. CDR3 nucleotides: TGTGCCAGCAGCCCCCTCGCAAGCACTGATGGCTACACCTTC.

This clone was seen once. V usage is TRBV18 and J usage is TRBJ1-4; D is possibly TRBD1 (5 bases). Germline CDR1 is KGHSH and CDR2 is LQKENI. Trimming cost V 5 bases and J 0 bases, with 13 bases left between them. The CDR3 runs to 16 residues. The CDR3 protein is CASSNGRAATNEKLFF. CDR3 in DNA: TGTGCCAGCTCAAACGGCAGGGCCGCAACTAATGAAAAACTGTTTTTT.

The chain employs TRBV27 and TRBJ2-7, with TRBD1 identical over 7 bases. This CDR3 region has 11 residues. The junction had 2 bases not matched to a gene; V was cut back by 6 bases and J by 6 bases. Germline V gene data show CDR1 as MNHEY and CDR2 as SMNVEV (reference sequence). Here the CDR3 reads CASRRQGEQYF. In DNA, the CDR3 is TGTGCCAGCAGACGACAGGGCGAGCAGTACTTC.

The CDR3 loop reads CASSPPAAVETQYF. CDR3 DNA sequence: TGTGCCAGCAGTCCCCCCGCCGCCGTAGAGACCCAGTACTTC. The chain links TRBV28 to TRBJ2-5, with no clear D. CDR1 is MDHEN and CDR2 is SYDVKM in the germline V gene. The V end lost 5 bases, the J end lost 4 bases, and 14 bases lay between the germline ends. This CDR3 spans 14 amino acids.

V is TRBV30 and J is TRBJ1-6; no clear D. The CDR3 contains 15 residues. V dropped 5 bases and J dropped 6 bases, with 17 bases sitting between them. Germline V gives CDR1 GTSNPN, CDR2 SVGIG (reference sequence). CDR3 residues: CAWGLGGEGNSPLHF. In DNA form, the CDR3 reads TGTGCCTGGGGTCTGGGTGGGGAGGGTAATTCACCCCTCCACTTT.

V is TRBV7-9 and J is TRBJ2-2, with 8 nucleotides matching TRBD1. Per the germline V gene, CDR1 is SEHNR and CDR2 is FQNEAQ (reference sequence). V shed 1 base and J 1 base; nucleotides not matched to a gene: 5. CDR3 size: 17 residues. The CDR3 coding sequence is TGTGCCAGCAGCTTAGAGACCGGGACAGGGAACACCGGGGAGCTGTTTTTT. This gives the protein CASSLETGTGNTGELFF. The variable domain in full, with the rest retrieved from reference TRBV7-9 and TRBJ2-2, is DTGVSQNPRHKITKRGQNVTFRCDPISEHNRLYWYRQTLGQGPEFLTYFQNEAQLEKSRLLSDRFSAERPKGSFSTLEIQRTEQGDSAMYLCASSLETGTGNTGELFFGEGSRLTVL.

The chain has TRBV28 and TRBJ1-1; 9 nucleotides match TRBD1. V was pared by 3 bases and J by 6 bases, with 8 bases of the junction left unmatched. The CDR3 runs 15 residues. Germline-derived CDR1 and CDR2 are MDHEN and SYDVKM. This chain's CDR3 is CASSFGPGQGPEAFF. CDR3 nucleotides: TGTGCCAGCAGTTTCGGCCCGGGACAGGGACCTGAAGCTTTCTTT.

This chain links TRBV6-1 with TRBJ1-1; D is unresolved. CDR1 and CDR2 from the germline V gene are MNHNS and SASEGT. Deletions cut 7 bases from V and 1 base from J, with 16 bases between. This CDR3 spans 15 amino acids. CDR3 region: CASTVEAMRNTEAFF. The CDR3 bases are TGTGCCAGCACCGTGGAGGCAATGAGGAACACTGAAGCTTTCTTT.

With respect to this clone: At one boundary the junction diverges from the germline segment, which might be a read error. The V and J genes are TRBV7-7 and TRBJ2-5; D is unresolved. Germline V gives CDR1 SSHAT, CDR2 FNYEAQ (reference sequence). The CDR3 runs 15 residues. This CDR3 reads CASSLLPSPGETQYF. CDR3 in DNA: TGTGCTAGCAGCTTACTACCGTCCCCGGGAGAGACCCAGTACTTC.

The genes are TRBV2 and TRBJ2-2; D is uncertain. CDR3 size: 16 residues. Germline assignment: CDR1 SNHLY and CDR2 FYNNEI. The V and J ends lost 2 bases and 4 bases respectively, with 14 bases between them. This CDR3 reads CASSERSRVGTGELFF. CDR3 bases: TGTGCCAGCAGTGAACGAAGCCGGGTTGGCACCGGGGAGCTGTTTTTT.

The rearrangement joins TRBV10-2 to TRBJ2-7, with D tentatively TRBD1 (5 bases). This CDR3 is 13 amino acids long. Trimming left V 8 bases short and J 0 bases short, with 11 bases between. Per germline, CDR1 WSHSY and CDR2 SAAADI. The DNA of the CDR3 is TGCGCCAGCGAAGGGGCCAGCTCCTACGAGCAGTACTTC. Its protein product is CASEGASSYEQYF.

The V call is TRBV6-5, the J call TRBJ2-5; 10 nucleotides agree with TRBD1. CDR3 size: 13 residues. Germline CDR1 and CDR2: MNHEY and SVGAGI. Trimming took 4 bases from V and 7 from J; bases not matched to a gene: 3. CDR3 sequence: CASSLGQGVTQYF. In DNA, the CDR3 is TGTGCCAGCAGTTTAGGACAGGGGGTGACCCAGTACTTC.

CDR3 loop: CALSSGGGYGYTF. The CDR3 DNA follows: TGTGCCCTGAGCTCTGGGGGTGGCTATGGCTACACCTTC. The rearrangement uses TRBV10-3 and TRBJ1-2; D is perhaps TRBD1 (5 bases). V shed 11 bases and J shed 4 bases, with 17 bases lying between them. Germline loops: CDR1 ENHRY, CDR2 SYGVKD. The CDR3 runs to 13 residues.

J is TRBJ1-6 and V is TRBV5-1; 10 bases match TRBD1. J gave up 8 bases and V 1 base, and 3 bases lay outside the gene matches. CDR3 length: 15 amino acids. Looked up from germline, CDR1 is SGHRS and CDR2 is YFSETQ. CDR3 sequence reads: CASSLSGTGDSPLHF. The CDR3 DNA follows: TGCGCCAGCAGCTTGTCTGGGACAGGGGATTCACCCCTCCACTTT.

The chain links TRBV5-6 to TRBJ1-5, with a weak D call TRBD1 (6 bases). Trimming took 2 bases from V and 0 from J, leaving 12 bases between them. From germline, CDR1 is SGHDT and CDR2 YYEEEE. The length of the CDR3 is 16 residues. Written as DNA, the CDR3 is TGTGCCAGCAGCTTACAGGGTCTCGTTAGCAATCAGCCCCAGCATTTT. This sequence encodes CASSLQGLVSNQPQHF.

V is TRBV9 and J is TRBJ1-2, with D maybe TRBD1 (6 bases). This CDR3 spans 15 amino acids. Germline values: CDR1 SGDLS, CDR2 YYNGEE. V was pared by 0 bases and J by 1 base, with 10 bases between. The CDR3 sequence is CASSVDPGDNYGYTF. CDR3 nucleotides: TGTGCCAGCAGCGTAGACCCAGGGGATAACTATGGCTACACCTTC. The full variable domain, completed using reference TRBV9 and TRBJ1-2, is DSGVTQTPKHLITATGQRVTLRCSPRSGDLSVYWYQQSLDQGLQFLIQYYNGEERAKGNILERFSAQQFPDLHSELNLSSLELGDSALYFCASSVDPGDNYGYTFGSGTRLTVV.

This chain links TRBV6-1 with TRBJ1-1; D unclear. V lost 1 base, J lost 1 base, and 7 bases lay in between. Germline CDR1 MNHNS, CDR2 SASEGT. This CDR3 comprises 14 residues. The CDR3 nucleotides are TGTGCCAGCAGTGAAGGGAATACGAACACTGAAGCTTTCTTT. Protein: CASSEGNTNTEAFF.